This T cell receptor (beta chain) was captured in a study of T cells after yellow fever vaccination. General study results and limits: There was a possibility that FACS-sorted repertoires contained abundant clonotypes contaminating from the bulk population. Reappearing after the booster were most of the clones from primary vaccination (around 96% CD4, 70% to 90% CD8). The secondary T-cell response peaked on day 5, not day 15, but was weaker.

Generation of TCR cDNA used 5'RACE template switching (which added a universal primer site and UMIs). TCRdb reprocessed the 5' RACE reads via MiXCR and lists one record per CDR3 protein. The sample carries 500,000 to 650,000 distinct CDR3 sequences, approximately 13% recorded once. V was pared by 5 bases and J by 6 bases, with 10 bases between. The germline V gene encodes CDR1 MDHEN and CDR2 SYDVKM. This CDR3 is 13 amino acids long. Concerning this clonotype: What it binds is unknown.

The source of this sequence is a man between 25 and 39 years old who received the YFV17D yellow fever vaccine. The sample here was PBMCs, taken on the day of the yellow fever booster vaccination. The chain employs TRBV28 and TRBJ2-2, with D uncertain. CDR3 amino acids: CASSLRFPGELFF. For the CDR3, the DNA is TGTGCCAGCAGTCTCAGGTTCCCCGGGGAGCTGTTTTTT.